This entry lists 9 T cell receptor beta chains sequenced from one sample in a study of cytomegalovirus exposure and HLA in healthy donors. Amplification used 60 Vbeta primers and 13 Jbeta primers. TCRdb's table, derived via immunoSEQ multiplex PCR, lists solely in-frame clones and lacks some. The table lists some 130,000 clones, roughly two thirds of them singletons. The material sequenced was PBMCs. Receptor source: a young man in good health and CMV-seropositive.

This clone turned up a few times. This sequence joins TRBV5-8 and TRBJ2-1; D not resolved. The germline gives CDR1 SGHTS, CDR2 YDEGEE. The CDR3 runs to 11 residues. Trimming left V 0 bases short and J 9 bases short, with 4 bases between. CDR3 sequence (DNA): TGTGCCAGCAGCTTGGCGGTTGAGCAGTTCTTC. Amino acids: CASSLAVEQFF. The entire variable domain, with the rest obtained from reference TRBV5-8 and TRBJ2-1, is as follows: EAGVTQSPTHLIKTRGQQATLRCSPISGHTSVYWYQQALGLGLQFLLWYDEGEERNRGNFPPRFSGRQFPNYSSELNVNALELEDSALYLCASSLAVEQFFGPGTRLTVL.

This clone appeared a few times. The rearrangement uses TRBV2 and TRBJ2-5, with 8 bases lining up with TRBD1. The J call is uncertain, as TRBJ2-7 better fits the DNA end. This CDR3 has 13 amino acids. Germline CDR1 SNHLY, CDR2 FYNNEI. The CDR3 bases are TGTGCCAGCCAGGACAGGGCCTCCTACGAGCAGTACTTC. Translating it yields CASQDRASYEQYF.

V gene TRBV11-2 combines with J gene TRBJ2-3; no reliable D call. V was shortened by 2 bases and J by 6 bases, with 9 bases between the two germline ends. CDR1 is SGHAT and CDR2 is FQNNGV in the germline V gene. CDR3 length equals 13 residues. The CDR3 region has the DNA TGTGCCAGCAGCTTATTGGTCGGTGATACGCAGTATTTT. It encodes CASSLLVGDTQYF.

This rearrangement joins TRBV27 to TRBJ1-1; TRBD1 matches at 9 bases. Unmatched junction bases numbered 7, after V lost 5 bases and J lost 3 bases. Germline lookup yields CDR1 MNHEY and CDR2 SMNVEV (reference sequence). This CDR3 region has 15 residues. The CDR3 region is CASSRYRGRDTEAFF. CDR3 nucleotides: TGTGCCAGCAGTCGCTACAGGGGGCGAGACACTGAAGCTTTCTTT.

The rearrangement uses TRBV5-1 and TRBJ2-7; tentative D call: TRBD2 (6 bases). The CDR3 is 14 amino acids. Germline V lookup: CDR1 SGHRS, CDR2 YFSETQ. V lost 0 bases to trimming and J lost 7 bases, with 14 bases between them. In DNA form, the CDR3 reads TGCGCCAGCAGCTTGGGGGAGGAGAATCGGGAGCAGTACTTC. Translating gives CASSLGEENREQYF.

This chain links TRBV9 with TRBJ2-5, with 8 bases lining up with TRBD2. Germline assignment: CDR1 SGDLS and CDR2 YYNGEE. The CDR3 has 16 residues. Unmatched junction bases numbered 12, after V lost 4 bases and J lost 4 bases. The CDR3 nucleotides read TGTGCCAGCAGCACGAGCGGGGGAGGGCCCCGAGAGACCCAGTACTTC. This encodes CASSTSGGGPRETQYF.

V is TRBV18 and J is TRBJ1-3; D gene unclear. Germline CDR1 is KGHSH and CDR2 is LQKENI. The CDR3 runs 16 residues. Deletions cut 1 base from V and 0 bases from J, with 10 bases between. Here the CDR3 reads CASSPLVTYSGNTIYF. CDR3 DNA: TGTGCCAGCTCACCACTAGTCACCTACTCTGGAAACACCATATATTTT.

V usage is TRBV19 and J usage is TRBJ2-6; D is perhaps TRBD2 (5 bases). V was pared by 3 bases and J by 1 base, with 19 bases between. The CDR3 is made up of 19 amino acids. Looked up from germline, CDR1 is LNHDA and CDR2 is SQIVND (reference sequence). DNA for the CDR3: TGTGCCAGTAGTATTGGAGGTAGCAGGTCCTCTTCTGGGGCCAACGTCCTGACTTTC. Translating it yields CASSIGGSRSSSGANVLTF.

The chain uses TRBV7-9 and TRBJ1-3; D not resolved. Germline loops: CDR1 SEHNR, CDR2 FQNEAQ (reference sequence). The CDR3 sequence is 16 residues long. Trimming cost V 7 bases and J 0 bases, with 16 bases left between them. The CDR3 DNA reads as TGTGCCAGCACCAAACCGGAGGCGACCTCTGGAAACACCATATATTTT. This encodes CASTKPEATSGNTIYF.